Sequencing of this T cell receptor (beta chain) was carried out in a study of spatial heterogeneity in lung cancer. Overall study context: For the average unique TCR and UMI combination, more than 9.5 occurrences appeared in raw reads.

Time point specified: sample taken at primary tumor resection. Study-wide results and caveats: Counts that tracked tumor mutation counts were those of expanded intratumoral alpha and beta TCRs.

TCRdb analysed the 5' RACE reads with MiXCR anew, one entry per CDR3 protein. There are some 18,000 distinct CDR3 sequences in the sample; 7.5% occur only once, and roughly 20% lies in the top ten. This clonotype was recorded a few times. Its specificity is unknown. Germline loops: CDR1 SGHAT, CDR2 FQNNGV. Trimming pared 5 bases from V and 1 base from J, leaving 8 bases between. The CDR3 consists of 13 residues. This receptor was identified in a male donor with early-stage non-small cell lung cancer. This specimen consisted of lung tumor tissue, obtained at surgery. This chain uses TRBV11-2 with TRBJ2-5; TRBD1 is a possible D gene (5 bases). CDR3 bases: TGTGCCAGCAGCGCAGGGTTCCAAGAGACCCAGTACTTC. It encodes CASSAGFQETQYF. Full variable domain (remainder filled in from reference TRBV11-2 and TRBJ2-5): EAGVAQSPRYKIIEKRQSVAFWCNPISGHATLYWYQQILGQGPKLLIQFQNNGVVDDSQLPKDRFSAERLKGVDSTLKIQPAKLEDSAVYLCASSAGFQETQYFGPGTRLLVL.